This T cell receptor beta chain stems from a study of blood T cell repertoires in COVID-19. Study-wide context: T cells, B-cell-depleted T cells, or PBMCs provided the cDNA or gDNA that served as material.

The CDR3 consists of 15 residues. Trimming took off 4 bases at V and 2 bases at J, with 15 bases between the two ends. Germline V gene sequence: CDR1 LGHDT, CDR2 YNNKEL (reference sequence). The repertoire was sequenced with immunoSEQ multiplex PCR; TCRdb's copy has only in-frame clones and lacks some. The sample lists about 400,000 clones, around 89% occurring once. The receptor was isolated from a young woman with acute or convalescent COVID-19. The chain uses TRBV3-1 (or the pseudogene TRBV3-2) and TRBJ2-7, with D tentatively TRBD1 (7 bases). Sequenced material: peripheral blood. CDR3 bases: TGTGCCAGCAGCCTAAGACAGGGAGGTACCTACGAGCAGTACTTC. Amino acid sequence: CASSLRQGGTYEQYF.